One sample yielded the 13 T cell receptor beta chains listed below, sequenced in a study of cytomegalovirus exposure and HLA in healthy donors (dated by TCRdb to the late 2010s). Libraries came from the immunoSEQ multiplex PCR assay. For the multiplex PCR, a mixture combining 60 forward primers for TCR Vbeta segments and 13 reverse primers for TCR Jbeta segments was used. TCRdb carries this immuneACCESS record with in-frame sequences only. Its versions omit some clonotypes, under half of them owing to an unresolved V gene in the studies checked, with the rest unexplained. The sample table shows about 130,000 clones, and 74% are seen once. The ten largest clones capture roughly 4.5% of the sample. Source material: PBMCs. Receptors were obtained from a man in his late teens or twenties in good health and CMV-seropositive.

The genes are TRBV4-1 and TRBJ1-4; 8 positions match TRBD1. The germline V gene encodes CDR1 MGHRA and CDR2 YSYEKL. The CDR3 length is 12 residues. The ends lost 6 bases at V and 10 bases at J; junction bases unmatched: 4. CDR3 nucleotide sequence: TGCGCCAGCAGAGGACAGGGAGGAAAACTGTTTTTT. The encoded protein is CASRGQGGKLFF.

This chain uses TRBV19 with TRBJ2-7; TRBD1 aligns across 10 bases. V dropped 5 bases and J dropped 5; count of bases not matched to a gene: 9. Germline CDR1 is LNHDA and CDR2 is SQIVND (reference sequence). The CDR3 is 15 amino acids. Written as DNA, the CDR3 is TGTGCCAGTAGTCTGAGGACAGGGGGATTCAACGAGCAGTACTTC. As protein: CASSLRTGGFNEQYF. Filled out from reference TRBV19 and TRBJ2-7, the complete variable domain reads DGGITQSPKYLFRKEGQNVTLSCEQNLNHDAMYWYRQDPGQGLRLIYYSQIVNDFQKGDIAEGYSVSREKKESFPLTVTSAQKNPTAFYLCASSLRTGGFNEQYFGPGTRLTVT.

The chain couples TRBV6-1 to TRBJ1-2; 7 positions match TRBD1. The CDR3 runs 13 residues. The germline CDR1 and CDR2 sequences are MNHNS and SASEGT. V shed 6 bases, J shed 4 bases, and the junction held 5 bases outside the gene matches. Here the CDR3 DNA reads TGTGCCAGCAGAGATACAGGGGTCTATGGCTACACCTTC. It yields the protein CASRDTGVYGYTF.

The chain couples TRBV9 to TRBJ1-1, with a possible D match to TRBD1 (5 bases). Per germline, CDR1 SGDLS and CDR2 YYNGEE. This CDR3 comprises 16 residues. With 4 bases removed from V and 0 bases from J, the gap between germline ends came to 16 bases. CDR3 amino acids: CASSPGWGLMNTEAFF. The CDR3 DNA reads as TGTGCCAGCAGCCCCGGGTGGGGACTAATGAACACTGAAGCTTTCTTT. The whole variable domain, remainder taken from reference TRBV9 and TRBJ1-1, is DSGVTQTPKHLITATGQRVTLRCSPRSGDLSVYWYQQSLDQGLQFLIQYYNGEERAKGNILERFSAQQFPDLHSELNLSSLELGDSALYFCASSPGWGLMNTEAFFGQGTRLTVV.

The CDR3 here is CASSLAQGQGYETQYF. In DNA, the CDR3 is TGTGCCAGCAGCTTGGCCCAAGGACAGGGATACGAGACCCAGTACTTC. J is TRBJ2-5 and V is TRBV5-6; TRBD1 agrees at 8 bases. J was trimmed by 5 bases and V by 0 bases; bases with no gene match: 9. The CDR3 has 16 amino acids. The germline gives CDR1 SGHDT, CDR2 YYEEEE. Full variable domain (missing parts from reference TRBV5-6 and TRBJ2-5): DAGVTQSPTHLIKTRGQQVTLRCSPKSGHDTVSWYQQALGQGPQFIFQYYEEEERQRGNFPDRFSGHQFPNYSSELNVNALLLGDSALYLCASSLAQGQGYETQYFGPGTRLLVL.

This clone showed up just a few times. The V gene is TRBV19, the J gene TRBJ1-5; D unclear. Germline assignment: CDR1 LNHDA and CDR2 SQIVND (reference sequence). The CDR3 runs 13 residues. The V gene lost 3 bases and the J gene lost 5 bases, with 8 bases spanning the gap. The CDR3 bases are TGTGCCAGTAGTATGGGGAGGGATCAGCCCCAGCATTTT. Its protein is CASSMGRDQPQHF.

The gene calls are TRBV28 and TRBJ1-5; tentative D call: TRBD1 (5 bases). V was clipped by 6 bases and J by 7 bases, with 19 bases between them. The CDR3 totals 15 residues. Germline CDR1 is MDHEN and CDR2 is SYDVKM. This chain's CDR3 is CASSTQREGLQPQHF. CDR3 in DNA: TGTGCCAGCAGCACTCAACGGGAGGGGCTCCAGCCCCAGCATTTT.

As for this clone: Since a much larger clone is just one base distant, this may be a read error. This rearrangement joins TRBV6-1 to TRBJ1-6; 9 nucleotides agree with TRBD1. Germline V lookup: CDR1 MNHNS, CDR2 SASEGT. The CDR3 contains 13 residues. V dropped 8 bases and J dropped 6; count of bases not matched to a gene: 2. The CDR3 protein is CASGDRANSPLHF. CDR3 nucleotides: TGTGCCAGCGGGGACAGGGCTAATTCACCCCTCCACTTT.

The rearrangement links TRBV15 to TRBJ1-2, with D maybe TRBD1 (5 bases). This CDR3 has 15 residues. Trimming pared 0 bases from V and 6 bases from J, leaving 14 bases between. The germline V gene encodes CDR1 LNHNV and CDR2 YYDKDF (reference sequence). In nucleotides, the CDR3 is TGTGCCACCAGCAGAGATGGCAGGGCGAATAATGGCTACACCTTC. Protein product: CATSRDGRANNGYTF.

V and J are TRBV7-9 and TRBJ2-2; TRBD2 agrees at 13 bases. Germline V gene data show CDR1 as SEHNR and CDR2 as FQNEAQ (reference sequence). After removal of 10 bases from V and 6 bases from J, the junction contained 5 bases not matched to a gene. The CDR3 runs 14 residues. CDR3 DNA sequence: TGTGCCACCGGGACTAGCGGGATCGCCGGGGAGCTGTTTTTT. Protein sequence: CATGTSGIAGELFF. Full variable domain (missing parts from reference TRBV7-9 and TRBJ2-2): DTGVSQNPRHKITKRGQNVTFRCDPISEHNRLYWYRQTLGQGPEFLTYFQNEAQLEKSRLLSDRFSAERPKGSFSTLEIQRTEQGDSAMYLCATGTSGIAGELFFGEGSRLTVL.

The CDR3 DNA follows: TGTGCCAGCAGCTTGGGGGGCCCCCTCGAGCAGTACTTC. It yields the protein CASSLGGPLEQYF. The chain uses TRBV5-6 and TRBJ2-7; TRBD1 might be the D (5 bases). The germline V gene has CDR1 SGHDT and CDR2 YYEEEE. This CDR3 has 13 amino acids. V was pared by 0 bases and J by 6 bases, with 10 bases between.

The chain uses TRBV10-3 and TRBJ2-3; weak D call: TRBD2 (6 bases). The length of the CDR3 is 11 residues. Trimming cost V 10 bases and J 3 bases, with 8 bases left between them. Germline CDR1 reads ENHRY; CDR2 reads SYGVKD. The CDR3 DNA reads TGTGCCACCGGGGGAACAGATACGCAGTATTTT. It translates to CATGGTDTQYF.

This clone was detected a few times. The rearrangement uses TRBV7-9 and TRBJ2-7; TRBD2 matches at 10 bases. CDR3 length: 15 residues. Per the germline V gene, CDR1 is SEHNR and CDR2 is FQNEAQ (reference sequence). Trimming took 11 bases from V and 2 from J; bases not matched to a gene: 12. CDR3 sequence reads: CAVIFPSGSTYEQYF. The CDR3 coding sequence is TGTGCCGTTATTTTCCCTAGCGGGAGCACCTACGAGCAGTACTTC.